What follows is one TCR beta chain and its context. The antigen this receptor binds is unknown. One base away there is no much larger clone; base qualities are not given. The CDR3 holds 15 amino acids from the cysteine to the phenylalanine. The DNA shown is the 45-base CDR3, in frame from base 1. Trimmed from V: 3 bases; trimmed from J: 6 bases; junction bases lacking a gene match: 4. The germline V gene sets CDR1 to LGHNA and CDR2 to YSLEER. This entry is derived from a study of a mutant IDH1 vaccine in newly diagnosed glioma (dated by TCRdb to the early 2020s). For the wider study: Across visits V03 through V10, patients got a total of eight vaccinations, given in weeks 1, 3, 5, 7, 11, 15, 19 and 23. In the chemotherapy-containing groups, vaccination started alongside temozolomide cycles, whereas in patients who had radiotherapy alone it started 4-6 weeks after radiotherapy. The roughly 30 treated patients were roughly 62% male and around 40% female, with a mean age of 40.4 years. Before enrollment, most patients had been given radiochemotherapy with temozolomide as standard therapy, while the rest had received either radiotherapy alone or temozolomide alone. Peripheral blood was collected at six visits: V03 (baseline), V05, V07, V10, V12 and V13. Longitudinal TCRB deep sequencing was performed for about two dozen treated patients wherever samples were available for exploratory analyses. Broader findings and caveats from the paper: Availability determined which PBMC samples were chosen for TCRB deep sequencing. The authors stated that sample limitations prevented analyses of patient blood samples from being reproduced. No apparent relationship was observed between pseudoprogression and alterations in the top peripheral T cell clonotypes detected by TCRB sequencing. Vaccine-induced immune responses across multiple MHC alleles were detected in roughly 94% of patients.

The library relied on the immunoSEQ multiplex PCR assay. The hsTCRB Kit was used according to the manufacturer's protocol to amplify rearranged TCR beta chain sequences. TCRB libraries were sequenced on an Illumina MiSeq. Processing in the source paper ran as follows. The proprietary platform of the kit vendor was used for demultiplexing, trimming and gene mapping. TCRdb stores this immuneACCESS table with in-frame sequences only. Part of the clones is absent; in the studies checked, under half of the shortfall reflects unresolved V genes, and no reason is known for the rest. The V and J calls and clone size come from that table; D and trimming were worked out from the DNA. This sample is represented by about 40,000 clones; roughly nine tenths of them were singletons. The ten largest clones take up around 2.5% of the sample. This specimen's time point label, per the study, means: week 5, during vaccination. Each vaccine dose was 300 ug of a 20-mer mutant IDH1 peptide in Montanide, given subcutaneously with topical imiquimod. The donors had newly diagnosed IDH1-mutant astrocytomas of WHO grade 3 or 4 that showed loss of nuclear ATRX. The samples were drawn from NOA16, a multicentre, single-arm, open-label phase I trial in Germany that tested a mutant IDH1 peptide vaccine in humans for the first time. Genomic DNA for TCRB sequencing was isolated from EDTA blood with the DNeasy Blood and Tissue Kit.

The chain is made from TRBV4-3 and TRBJ1-4; 10 central bases correspond to TRBD1. The sequencing used PBMCs, collected from a glioma patient whose treatment included an IDH1 peptide vaccine. The receptor was isolated from a man aged 50-59 years with glioma. For the CDR3, the sequence is CASSQDRGRHEKLFF. The nucleotide sequence is TGCGCCAGCAGCCAGGACAGGGGGAGGCATGAAAAACTGTTTTTT.